This TCR beta chain is drawn from a study of shared clonotypes between healthy human individuals. The overall study: CD4 naive and memory got three plates each, CD8 naive two, CD8 memory one.

In this sample, this clone turned up once. The antigen remains undetermined. This CDR3 contains 16 residues. Germline loops: CDR1 KGHSH, CDR2 LQKENI. The ends were cut back, 3 bases at V and 4 bases at J, with 19 bases in the middle. Study-wide points: Between a few donors, naive CD4 clonotypes were shared at a level of around 5.2%.

Donors included only healthy HIV-negative adults lacking recent acute infections or vaccinations. It was into CD45RA+ naive and CD45RA-negative memory subsets that the CD4+ cells were split. Only in-frame clones appear in the TCRdb table, and some are missing; sequencing was by immunoSEQ multiplex PCR. The repertoire holds around 2,000,000 clones, with roughly 94% as singletons. This TCR came from a man aged 18 to 30 in good health. This sequence joins TRBV18 and TRBJ2-7; no definite D call. Sequencing input: naive CD4+ T cells sorted from blood. Described subset: CD45RA+ positively selected. The CDR3 nucleotides are TGTGCCAGCTCACCCGTCTTCAATTCGGGCATTTACGAGCAGTACTTC. Translation: CASSPVFNSGIYEQYF.